The rows below give T cell receptor beta chains drawn from one sample of a study of shared clonotypes between healthy human individuals. Clones were read by immunoSEQ multiplex PCR, and TCRdb kept only the in-frame ones, dropping some. The sample has about 2 million clones; roughly 95% are singletons. The specimen sequenced was naive CD8+ T cells sorted from blood. The receptors originated from a young man in good health. The CDR3 runs from the conserved cysteine through the conserved F or W. The order of the fields is CDR3 protein, V gene, clone size. The size entry is marked missing in some rows and otherwise reads once, few, many or a size class.

CASSALGTSGQETQYF	TRBV27	.
CASSPSYEQYF	TRBV19	.
CASRYSGTSGTDTQYF	TRBV9	.
CASSEGDRVEQYF	TRBV7-9	.
CASSLEGQAIYEQYF	TRBV7-9	.
CASSQAPDNYGYTF	TRBV4-1	.
CAISFSQRGSTDTQYF	TRBV10-3	.
CASSDRTPGHYYGYTF	TRBV2	.
CASSYGTAYEQYF	TRBV11-2	.
CASSSTSGVTDTQYF	TRBV7-9	.
CASSASGVHETQYF	TRBV9	.
CASSVGVVSSSYNSPLHF	TRBV9	.
CASSLDPFSYEQYF	TRBV7-2	.
CASSFGTGADTQYF	TRBV5-4	.
CAIRQGDESYEQYF	TRBV10-3	.
CVPRRGGEQYF	TRBV7-7	.
CASSGTGKSEAFF	TRBV4-2	.
CASSLGQEQETQYF	TRBV5-4	once
CAWQLLGQTTDTQYF	TRBV30	.
CASSQKQGNQPQHF	TRBV4-1	.
CASSLGGPGNQPQHF	TRBV27	.
CASSLNAGYSDTQYF	TRBV11-2	once
CASSSTGGPEAFF	TRBV27	.
CASSTRVPEAFF	TRBV7-2	once
CASSSTGVGYEQYF	TRBV9	.
CASSQVGTGAFYNSPLHF	TRBV4-2	.
CASRLAGSANTGELFF	TRBV5-8	.
CASSQPTAPSGGYTF	TRBV14	once
CSVEYSGQGAGGEQFF	TRBV29-1	.
CASSFRLLETAFF	TRBV7-8	.
CASSSKRQVSNEKLFF	TRBV7-9	.
CASSQDGDNHHPDTGELFF	TRBV14	once
CASADSYEQYF	TRBV6-6	.
CASSQVGSGDTYF	TRBV4-1	.
CASSKRLAGANVLTF	TRBV14	.
CSVEVGSPSSYNEQFF	TRBV29-1	.
CATRGTSDQETQYF	TRBV15	.
CASSLAGESGELFF	TRBV28	.
CSVGGGTQTQYF	TRBV29-1	.
CASSLASPEGDEAFF	TRBV7-4	.
CASSPGRERVFNTEAFF	TRBV5-4	.
CASSLSGPELGDEQYF	TRBV27	.
CASTLGGVNSYEQYF	TRBV28	.
CSVEDDPGNTGELFF	TRBV29-1	.
CAWSQPPGTNTEAFF	TRBV30	.
CASSDRDGLSYNEQFF	TRBV28	few
CASSLEEGEQFF	TRBV13	.
CASSLLQGGRNYGYTF	TRBV7-8	.
CASSPGHSYEQYF	TRBV4-1	.
CASNEGQGLTEAFF	TRBV6-5	.
CASSEGFGTGGPGTDTQYF	TRBV6-1	.
CARDRDEYLGHGYTF	TRBV5-8	.
CASSQGGNYGYTF	TRBV4-1	.
CASSLSPGGDTEAFF	TRBV27	once
CASSVSTLGGSQRSEAFF	TRBV10-2	many
CASRAVKAYEQYF	TRBV27	.
CATSRGQGGNYTF	TRBV15	.
CASGDSPDEQYF	TRBV12-5	once
CASSPERDAQFTGELFF	TRBV9	.